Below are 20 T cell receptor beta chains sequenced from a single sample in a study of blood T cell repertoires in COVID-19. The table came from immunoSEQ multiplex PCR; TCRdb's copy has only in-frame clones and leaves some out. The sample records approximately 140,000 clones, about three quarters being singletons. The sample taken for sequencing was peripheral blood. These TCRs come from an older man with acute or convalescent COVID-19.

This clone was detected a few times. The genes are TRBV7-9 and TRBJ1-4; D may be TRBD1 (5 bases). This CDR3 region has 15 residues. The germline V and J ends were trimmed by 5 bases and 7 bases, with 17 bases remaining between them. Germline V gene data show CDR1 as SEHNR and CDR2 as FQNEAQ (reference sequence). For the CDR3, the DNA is TGTGCCAGCAGCCCAGGGCGGATTTCAGGTGAAAAACTGTTTTTT. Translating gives CASSPGRISGEKLFF.

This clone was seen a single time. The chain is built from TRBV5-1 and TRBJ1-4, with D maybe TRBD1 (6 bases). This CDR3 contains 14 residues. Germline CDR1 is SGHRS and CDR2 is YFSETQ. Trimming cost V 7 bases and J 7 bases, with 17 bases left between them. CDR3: CASSSGQGSEKLFF. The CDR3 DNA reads TGCGCCAGCTCATCGGGTCAGGGGAGTGAAAAACTGTTTTTT.

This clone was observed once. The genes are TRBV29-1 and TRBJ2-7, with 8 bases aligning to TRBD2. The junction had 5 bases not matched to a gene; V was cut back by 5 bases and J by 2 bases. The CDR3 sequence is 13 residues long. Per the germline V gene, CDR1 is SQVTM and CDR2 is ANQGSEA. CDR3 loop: CSVSGGYPYEQYF. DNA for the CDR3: TGCAGCGTTAGCGGGGGCTATCCCTACGAGCAGTACTTC.

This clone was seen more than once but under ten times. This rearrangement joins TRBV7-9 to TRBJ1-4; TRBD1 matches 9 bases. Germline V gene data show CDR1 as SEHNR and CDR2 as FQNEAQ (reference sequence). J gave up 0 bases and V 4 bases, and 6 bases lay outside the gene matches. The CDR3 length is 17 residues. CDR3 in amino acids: CASSSGQGLATNEKLFF. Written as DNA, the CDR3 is TGTGCCAGCAGCTCCGGACAGGGGCTTGCAACTAATGAAAAACTGTTTTTT.

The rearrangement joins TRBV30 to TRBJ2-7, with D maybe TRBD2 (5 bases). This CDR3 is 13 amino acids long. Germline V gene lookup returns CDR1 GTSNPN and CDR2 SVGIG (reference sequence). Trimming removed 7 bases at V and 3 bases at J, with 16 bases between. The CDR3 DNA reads TGTGCCTCGACGGGGATTTTCGGCTACGAGCAGTACTTC. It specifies CASTGIFGYEQYF.

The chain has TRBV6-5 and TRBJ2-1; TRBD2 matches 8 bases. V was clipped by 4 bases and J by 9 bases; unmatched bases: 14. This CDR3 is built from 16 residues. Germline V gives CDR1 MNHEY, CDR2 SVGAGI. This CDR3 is CASSFFAGGTTGEQFF. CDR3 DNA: TGTGCCAGCAGTTTCTTCGCGGGGGGAACCACAGGTGAGCAGTTCTTC.

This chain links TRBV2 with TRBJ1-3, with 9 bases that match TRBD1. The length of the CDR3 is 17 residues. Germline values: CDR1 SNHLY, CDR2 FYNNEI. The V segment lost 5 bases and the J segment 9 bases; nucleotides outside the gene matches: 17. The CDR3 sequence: CASSLRTGDVVRGTIYF. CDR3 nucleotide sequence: TGTGCCAGCAGTCTTCGGACAGGGGATGTGGTGCGCGGCACCATATATTTT.

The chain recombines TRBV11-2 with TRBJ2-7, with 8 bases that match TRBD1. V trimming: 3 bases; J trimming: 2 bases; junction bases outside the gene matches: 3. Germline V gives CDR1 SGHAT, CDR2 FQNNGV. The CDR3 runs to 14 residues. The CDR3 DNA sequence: TGTGCCAGCAGCTTTGGGACAGGTGCCTACGAGCAGTACTTC. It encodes CASSFGTGAYEQYF.

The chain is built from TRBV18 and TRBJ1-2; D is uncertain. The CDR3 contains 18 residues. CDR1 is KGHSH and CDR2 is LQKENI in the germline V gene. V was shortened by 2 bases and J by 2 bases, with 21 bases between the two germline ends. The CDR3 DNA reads TGTGCCAGCTCACCAATAAGCCAGCTAACAACTACAAACTATGGCTACACCTTC. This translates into CASSPISQLTTTNYGYTF.

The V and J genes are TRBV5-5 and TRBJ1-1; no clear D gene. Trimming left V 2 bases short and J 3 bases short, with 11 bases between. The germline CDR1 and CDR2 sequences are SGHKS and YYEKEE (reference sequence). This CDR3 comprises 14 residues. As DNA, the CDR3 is TGTGCCAGCAGCTTTTCGGGCGGGGACACTGAAGCTTTCTTT. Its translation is CASSFSGGDTEAFF. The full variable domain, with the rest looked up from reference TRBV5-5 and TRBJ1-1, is DAGVTQSPTHLIKTRGQQVTLRCSPISGHKSVSWYQQVLGQGPQFIFQYYEKEERGRGNFPDRFSARQFPNYSSELNVNALLLGDSALYLCASSFSGGDTEAFFGQGTRLTVV.

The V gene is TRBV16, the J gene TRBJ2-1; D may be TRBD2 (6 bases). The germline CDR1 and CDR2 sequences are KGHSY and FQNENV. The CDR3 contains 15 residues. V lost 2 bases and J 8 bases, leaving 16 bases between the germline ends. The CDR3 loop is CASSQHWDSGDEQFF. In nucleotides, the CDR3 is TGTGCCAGCAGCCAACATTGGGATTCGGGGGATGAGCAGTTCTTC.

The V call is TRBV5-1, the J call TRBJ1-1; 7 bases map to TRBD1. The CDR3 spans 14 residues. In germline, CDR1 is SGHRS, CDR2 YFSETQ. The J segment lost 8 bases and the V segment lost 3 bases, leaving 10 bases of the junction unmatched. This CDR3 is CASSSEGQGDEAFF. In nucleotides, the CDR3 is TGCGCCAGCAGCTCAGAGGGCCAGGGGGACGAAGCTTTCTTT.

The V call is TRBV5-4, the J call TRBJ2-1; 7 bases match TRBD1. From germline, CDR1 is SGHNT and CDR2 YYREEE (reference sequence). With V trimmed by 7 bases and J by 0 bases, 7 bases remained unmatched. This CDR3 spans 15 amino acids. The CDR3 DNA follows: TGTGCCAGCTTCCCGGGACAGTCCTCCTACAATGAGCAGTTCTTC. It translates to CASFPGQSSYNEQFF.

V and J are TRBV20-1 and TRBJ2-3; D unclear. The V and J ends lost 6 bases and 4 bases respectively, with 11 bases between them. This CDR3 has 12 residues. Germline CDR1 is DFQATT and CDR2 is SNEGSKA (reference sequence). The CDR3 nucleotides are TGCAGTGCGAGTTTGGCCCCAGATACGCAGTATTTT. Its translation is CSASLAPDTQYF.

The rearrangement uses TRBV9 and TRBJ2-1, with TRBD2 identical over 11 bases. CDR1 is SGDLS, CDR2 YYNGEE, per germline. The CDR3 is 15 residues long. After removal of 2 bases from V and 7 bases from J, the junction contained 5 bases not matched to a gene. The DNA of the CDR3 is TGTGCCAGCAGCGTCCACTCTAGCGGGGGGAATGAGCAGTTCTTC. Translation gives CASSVHSSGGNEQFF.

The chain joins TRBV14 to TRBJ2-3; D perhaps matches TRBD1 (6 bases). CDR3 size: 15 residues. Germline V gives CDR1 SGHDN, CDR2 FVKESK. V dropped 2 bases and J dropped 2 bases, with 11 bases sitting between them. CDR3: CASSQWDTLTDTQYF. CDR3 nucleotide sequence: TGTGCCAGCAGCCAATGGGACACTCTCACAGATACGCAGTATTTT.

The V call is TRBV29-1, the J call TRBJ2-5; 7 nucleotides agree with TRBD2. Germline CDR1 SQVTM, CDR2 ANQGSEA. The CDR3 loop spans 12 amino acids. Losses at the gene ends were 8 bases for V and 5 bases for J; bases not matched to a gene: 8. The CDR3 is CSTPGRGETQYF. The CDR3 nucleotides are TGCAGCACTCCAGGGCGGGGGGAGACCCAGTACTTC.

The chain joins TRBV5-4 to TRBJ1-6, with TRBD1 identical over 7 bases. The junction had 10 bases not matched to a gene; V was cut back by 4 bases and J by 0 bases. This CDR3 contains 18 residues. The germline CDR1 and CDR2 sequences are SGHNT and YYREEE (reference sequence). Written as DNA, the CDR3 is TGTGCCAGCAGCCCCGGGACAGTTCCTAGCTCCTATAATTCACCCCTCCACTTT. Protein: CASSPGTVPSSYNSPLHF.

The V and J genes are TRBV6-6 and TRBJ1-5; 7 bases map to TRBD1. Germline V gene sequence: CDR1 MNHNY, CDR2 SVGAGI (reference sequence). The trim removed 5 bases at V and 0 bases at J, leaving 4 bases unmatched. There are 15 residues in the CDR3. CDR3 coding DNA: TGTGCCAGCAGTGTGGGACAGTCTAGCAATCAGCCCCAGCATTTT. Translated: CASSVGQSSNQPQHF.

CDR3 sequence (DNA): TGTGCCAGCAGCCCCATGGGGATCACCAGGGGTCAGCCCCAGCATTTT. Its translation: CASSPMGITRGQPQHF. The rearrangement joins TRBV6-2 or TRBV6-3 to TRBJ1-5; a weak D match, TRBD1 (6 bases). With 6 bases removed from V and 6 bases from J, the gap between germline ends came to 21 bases. The germline V gene encodes CDR1 MNHEY and CDR2 SVGEGT. CDR3 length equals 16 residues.